This paragraph covers one TCR beta chain sequence. Its antigen is undetermined. This sample was included in a study of long-term antiretroviral therapy in people with HIV. The study, taken as a whole, reports: Relative to control repertoires, HIV repertoires exhibited narrower CDR3 length ranges. Unavailable data included ART adherence, viral resistance and therapy changes (switches in treatment). At every time point, clones expanded before ART dominated the repertoire.

Samples were assayed with immunoSEQ v3.0 at survey level. Clones were sequenced by immunoSEQ multiplex PCR, and TCRdb holds only the in-frame ones, with some missing. Counted here are 35,000 to 45,000 clones, 70% to 90% occurring once; the ten biggest clones make up about 11%. This receptor was identified in a man aged 18-30 years with HIV. The specimen was unsorted PBMCs, collected 2.2 years after starting antiretroviral therapy.

The chain's CDR3 is CASSDITGTSVYNEQFF. The CDR3 DNA sequence: TGTGCCAGCAGCGATATCACAGGGACTAGCGTATACAATGAGCAGTTCTTC. The V gene is TRBV9, the J gene TRBJ2-1, with 10 bases fitting TRBD2. Germline CDR1 SGDLS, CDR2 YYNGEE. This CDR3 comprises 17 residues. After removal of 3 bases from V and 4 bases from J, the junction contained 10 bases not matched to a gene. Full variable domain (outside the CDR3, taken from reference TRBV9 and TRBJ2-1): DSGVTQTPKHLITATGQRVTLRCSPRSGDLSVYWYQQSLDQGLQFLIQYYNGEERAKGNILERFSAQQFPDLHSELNLSSLELGDSALYFCASSDITGTSVYNEQFFGPGTRLTVL.